The T cell receptor (beta chain) described here comes from a study of OX40 agonist ivuxolimab in advanced cancers. Profiling relied on immunoSEQ multiplex PCR, and the TCRdb table lists in-frame clones only, not all of them. The repertoire holds some 64,000 clones, roughly 84% seen once, with 0.7% in the top ten. Per the germline V gene, CDR1 is SGHVS and CDR2 is FQNEAQ. Trimming took 1 base from V and 8 from J; bases not matched to a gene: 9. The CDR3 extends over 16 amino acids. The rearrangement joins TRBV7-8 to TRBJ1-4; 8 positions agree with TRBD1. This TCR was sampled from an adult with an advanced solid tumor such as melanoma, head and neck, liver or kidney cancer. This material consisted of CD4+ or CD8+ T cells sorted from blood, taken in a trial of the OX40 agonist ivuxolimab. CDR3 sequence reads: CASSLVRTGWGEKLFF. The CDR3 DNA reads as TGTGCCAGCAGCTTAGTTAGGACAGGGTGGGGGGAAAAACTGTTTTTT.